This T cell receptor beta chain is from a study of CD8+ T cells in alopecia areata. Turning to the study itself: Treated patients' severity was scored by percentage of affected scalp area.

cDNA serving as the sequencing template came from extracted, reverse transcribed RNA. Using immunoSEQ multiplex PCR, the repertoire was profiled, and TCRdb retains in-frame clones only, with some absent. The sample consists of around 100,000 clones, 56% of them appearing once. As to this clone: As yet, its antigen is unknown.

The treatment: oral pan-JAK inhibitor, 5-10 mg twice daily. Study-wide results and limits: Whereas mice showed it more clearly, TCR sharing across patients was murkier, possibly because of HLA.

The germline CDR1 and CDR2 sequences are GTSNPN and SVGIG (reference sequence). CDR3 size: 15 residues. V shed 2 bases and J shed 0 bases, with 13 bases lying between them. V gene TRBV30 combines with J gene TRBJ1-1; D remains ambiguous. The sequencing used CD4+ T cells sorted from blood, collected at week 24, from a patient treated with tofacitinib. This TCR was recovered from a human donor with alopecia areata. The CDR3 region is CAWSSRAGVNTEAFF. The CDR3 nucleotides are TGTGCCTGGAGTTCCCGAGCCGGGGTGAACACTGAAGCTTTCTTT.